A single TCR beta chain is shown here with its context. Its antigen is not identified. V lost 6 bases to trimming and J lost 10 bases, with 15 bases between them. Germline V CDR1 and CDR2: MNHEY, SVGAGI. The CDR3 consists of 13 residues. Each CDR3 protein is one row after TCRdb ran MiXCR on the 5' RACE reads. Here the sample spans 250,000 or so distinct CDR3 sequences, 6.5% to 8.5% being singletons. This sample was taken from a study of T cells after yellow fever vaccination. Findings and limits, study-wide: Boosting was followed by the reappearance of most primary-vaccination clones (around 96% CD4, about 88% CD8). Within FACS-sorted repertoires, abundant clonotypes contaminating from the bulk population could be present.

This sequence was found in a young man who received the YFV17D yellow fever vaccine. This material consisted of CD4+ T cells sorted from PBMCs, taken 15 days after the yellow fever booster vaccination. V and J are TRBV6-5 and TRBJ1-4; D unclear. Here the CDR3 reads CASRPRELGKLFF. The DNA for the CDR3 is TGTGCCAGCAGACCACGGGAGCTTGGAAAACTGTTTTTT.